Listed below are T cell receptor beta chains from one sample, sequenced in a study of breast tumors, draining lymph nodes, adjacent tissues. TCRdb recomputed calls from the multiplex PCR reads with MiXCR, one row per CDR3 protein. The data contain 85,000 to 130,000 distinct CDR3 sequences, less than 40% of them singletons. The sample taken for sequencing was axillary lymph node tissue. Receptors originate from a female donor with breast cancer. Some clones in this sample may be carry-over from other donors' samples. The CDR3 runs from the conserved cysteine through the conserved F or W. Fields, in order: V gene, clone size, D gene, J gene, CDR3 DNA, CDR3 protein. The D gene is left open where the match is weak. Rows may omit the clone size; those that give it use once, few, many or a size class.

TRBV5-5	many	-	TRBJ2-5	TGTGCCAGCAGCTTCCAAGTTAGGGAGACCCAGTACTTC	CASSFQVRETQYF
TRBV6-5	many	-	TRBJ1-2	TGTGCCAGCAGTCACGCCGGGCGGGACAGCTACACCTTC	CASSHAGRDSYTF
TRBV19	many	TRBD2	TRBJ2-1	TGTGCCAGTCAGGGCTCATCAGCGGGAGTCCCCTACAATGAGCAGTTCTTC	CASQGSSAGVPYNEQFF
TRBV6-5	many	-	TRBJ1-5	TGTGCCAGCAGATTTGGGACCAATCAGCCCCAGCATTTT	CASRFGTNQPQHF
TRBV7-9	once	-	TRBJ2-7	TGTGCCAGCAGCCCCACCGGAACCTACGAGCAGTACTTC	CASSPTGTYEQYF
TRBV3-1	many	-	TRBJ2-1	TGTGCCAGCAGCTTTAGCTCCTACAATGAGCAGTTCTTC	CASSFSSYNEQFF
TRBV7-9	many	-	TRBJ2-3	TGTGCCAGCAGCCCCTATTCGCCAGATACGCAGTATTTT	CASSPYSPDTQYF
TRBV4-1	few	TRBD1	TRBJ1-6	TGCGCCAGCAGCCAACCCGGGACAGGTTCACCCCTCCACTTT	CASSQPGTGSPLHF
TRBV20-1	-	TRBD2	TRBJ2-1	TGCAGTGCTAGAGAGAATAGCGGGGGGGCCTACAATGAGCAGTTCTTC	CSARENSGGAYNEQFF
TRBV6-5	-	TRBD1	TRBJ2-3	TGTGCCAGCAGTCACTCGACAGGGGCCAGCACAGATACGCAGTATTTT	CASSHSTGASTDTQYF
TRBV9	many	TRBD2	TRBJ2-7	TGTGCCAGCAGCGGATTGACTAGCGGGAGAATCCACGAGCAGTACTTC	CASSGLTSGRIHEQYF
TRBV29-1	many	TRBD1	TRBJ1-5	TGCAGCGTCCCCCCCGGGACAGGGAGCAATCAGCCCCAGCATTTT	CSVPPGTGSNQPQHF
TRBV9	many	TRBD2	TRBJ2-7	TGTGCCAGCAGCCCTACGGGACTACCCGAGCAGTACTTC	CASSPTGLPEQYF
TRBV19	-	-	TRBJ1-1	TGTGCCAGTAGTATCCAGGGCTTGGTTGAAGCTTTCTTT	CASSIQGLVEAFF
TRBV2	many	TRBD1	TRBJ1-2	TGTGCCAGCAGTGAAGCAGACGGCAGGGGGTATGGCTACACCTTC	CASSEADGRGYGYTF
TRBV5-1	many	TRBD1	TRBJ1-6	TGCGCCAGCAGGGGGGGACAGTCAGATTCACCCCTCCACTTT	CASRGGQSDSPLHF
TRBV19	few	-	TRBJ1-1	TGTGCCAGTAGGACGAGGCAAATCTCTGAAGCTTTCTTT	CASRTRQISEAFF
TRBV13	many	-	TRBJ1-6	TGTGCCAGCAGCTTAGGGACGGCCGTAGGTTCACCCCTCCACTTT	CASSLGTAVGSPLHF
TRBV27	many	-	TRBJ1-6	TGTGCCAGCAGTTTCAACAGGGTAAAGACACCCCTCCACTTT	CASSFNRVKTPLHF
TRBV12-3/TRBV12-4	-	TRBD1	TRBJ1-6	TGTGCCAGCAGTTTAGCAGGGGGCATCGGTTCACCCCTCCACTTT	CASSLAGGIGSPLHF
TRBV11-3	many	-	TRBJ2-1	TGTGCCACGCGAATGCGAACAGGGTTTTTTGGGGATGAGCAGTTCTTC	CATRMRTGFFGDEQFF
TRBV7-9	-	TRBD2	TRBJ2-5	TGTGCCAGCAGCCACCGTGGGAGGGGCGGTGAGACCCAGTACTTC	CASSHRGRGGETQYF
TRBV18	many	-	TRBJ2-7	TGTGCCAGCTCACTCCTCGAAAAGACAGGAGCTTACGAGCAGTACTTC	CASSLLEKTGAYEQYF
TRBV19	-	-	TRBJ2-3	TGTGCCAGTAGATCAGGGCTAGATACGCAGTATTTT	CASRSGLDTQYF